Sequencing of this T cell receptor beta chain was carried out in a study of T cell changes during pregnancy in multiple sclerosis (dated by TCRdb to about 2019). With regard to the full study: The study looked at changes in the T cell repertoire across pregnancy in women with multiple sclerosis.

CDR1 is given as SGHNT and CDR2 as YENEEA, both from the germline V gene. The CDR3 goes from the cysteine to the phenylalanine over 17 residues. Only the CDR3 DNA stays, 51 bases, in frame from base 1. Here V drops 5 bases and J drops 2 bases, and the junction holds 10 bases not matched to any gene. Details on this clone: No antigen is known for it. The input lacks base qualities; no much larger clone sits a single base away.

Receptors were amplified or captured by the immunoSEQ multiplex PCR assay. Not all clones reach the TCRdb copy of this immuneACCESS table, which keeps in-frame sequences only. Checked studies attribute under half of the gap to unresolved V genes and leave the rest unexplained. For this sample the table gives about 68,000 clones, of which about 90% were detected only once. Jointly, the top ten make up 0.65% to 1% of the sample. The TCR comes from a female donor with multiple sclerosis, enrolled in a pregnancy study. The chain links TRBV11-3 with TRBJ2-2; 8 bases in between match TRBD2. The sample in question was peripheral blood, obtained in the second trimester of pregnancy. The sequenced DNA is TGTGCCAGCAGCCCAGCCCGGGGGGGCTCTAACACCGGGGAGCTGTTTTTT. The encoded protein is CASSPARGGSNTGELFF.